The clone carrying this TCR beta chain was observed at least ten times. Its antigen is as yet unknown. This CDR3 contains 14 residues. The V end lost 5 bases, the J end lost 4 bases, and 12 bases lay between the germline ends. Germline loops: CDR1 SGHVS, CDR2 FNYEAQ. This sample is part of a study of cytotoxic CD8 clonotypes in ibrutinib-treated CLL. Study-wide context: Investigators reported 25 or so partial and 2 complete responses; after median around 6 years, approximately 15 patients remained remitted and about 12 progressed. Samples had a mean of nearly 260,000 productive templates and more than 80,000 productive rearrangements.

Sequenced by immunoSEQ multiplex PCR; TCRdb stores in-frame clones only, minus some. The sample has 45,000 to 55,000 clones; approximately 50% are singletons. Overall study findings and caveats: Investigators sampled sustained-remission and progressing patients at differing times. Clonality was elevated at ibrutinib response and had returned toward baseline at progression.

Sequencing was performed on PBMCs, taken after 12 months of ibrutinib treatment. This chain links TRBV7-6 with TRBJ2-1; a weak D match, TRBD2 (6 bases). The origin of this receptor is a human donor with chronic lymphocytic leukemia. CDR3 bases: TGTGCCAGCAGCACTCCGGGGACTTACAATGAGCAGTTCTTC. It translates to CASSTPGTYNEQFF. The variable domain in full, with the rest retrieved from reference TRBV7-6 and TRBJ2-1, is GAGVSQSPRYKVTKRGQDVALRCDPISGHVSLYWYRQALGQGPEFLTYFNYEAQQDKSGLPNDRFSAERPEGSISTLTIQRTEQRDSAMYRCASSTPGTYNEQFFGPGTRLTVL.